The present T cell receptor beta chain was sequenced within a study of CD8+ T cells in alopecia areata. RNA, once extracted, was reverse transcribed into cDNA for use as the sequencing template. Generated by immunoSEQ multiplex PCR, the TCRdb table keeps only in-frame clones and is missing some. The data hold 150,000 to 200,000 clones, with roughly 60% observed a single time. Germline CDR1 and CDR2: MGHDK and SYGVNS. CDR3 length: 16 amino acids. The junction had 8 bases not matched to a gene; V was cut back by 3 bases and J by 0 bases. Treatment meaning: oral pan-JAK inhibitor, 5-10 mg twice daily. The clonotype originates from a human donor with alopecia areata. This chain uses TRBV25-1 with TRBJ2-7; 7 bases are shared with TRBD1. Specimen: CD4+ T cells sorted from blood, collected at week 24, from a patient treated with tofacitinib. The CDR3 region is CASSDPGTASSYEQYF. The CDR3 nucleotides read TGTGCCAGCAGTGATCCCGGGACAGCGAGCTCCTACGAGCAGTACTTC.